What follows is one T cell receptor beta chain and its context. These data originate in a study of blood T cell repertoires in COVID-19. Sequenced by immunoSEQ multiplex PCR; TCRdb stores in-frame clones only, minus some. The sample has 72,000 or so clones, approximately 85% seen once. CDR3 length: 16 residues. V lost 0 bases and J lost 5; bases outside the gene matches: 8. Per germline, CDR1 LGHDT and CDR2 YNNKEL (reference sequence). Sequencing was performed on peripheral blood. This sequence was found in a woman aged 80 or older with active or convalescent COVID-19. The V gene is TRBV3-1 (or the pseudogene TRBV3-2), the J gene TRBJ2-5; 8 bases line up with TRBD1. The CDR3 region is CASSQEWTGPWETQYF. In nucleotides, the CDR3 is TGTGCCAGCAGCCAAGAGTGGACAGGGCCCTGGGAGACCCAGTACTTC.